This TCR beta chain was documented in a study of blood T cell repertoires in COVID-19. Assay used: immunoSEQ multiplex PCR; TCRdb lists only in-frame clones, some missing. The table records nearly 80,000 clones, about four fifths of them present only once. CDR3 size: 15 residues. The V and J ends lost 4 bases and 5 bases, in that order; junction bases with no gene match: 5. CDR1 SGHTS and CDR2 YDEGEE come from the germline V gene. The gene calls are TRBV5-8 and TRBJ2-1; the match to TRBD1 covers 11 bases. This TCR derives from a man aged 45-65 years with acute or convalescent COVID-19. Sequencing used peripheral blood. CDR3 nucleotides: TGTGCCAGCAGCCCACCGGGACAGGGGGACAATGAGCAGTTCTTC. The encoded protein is CASSPPGQGDNEQFF.